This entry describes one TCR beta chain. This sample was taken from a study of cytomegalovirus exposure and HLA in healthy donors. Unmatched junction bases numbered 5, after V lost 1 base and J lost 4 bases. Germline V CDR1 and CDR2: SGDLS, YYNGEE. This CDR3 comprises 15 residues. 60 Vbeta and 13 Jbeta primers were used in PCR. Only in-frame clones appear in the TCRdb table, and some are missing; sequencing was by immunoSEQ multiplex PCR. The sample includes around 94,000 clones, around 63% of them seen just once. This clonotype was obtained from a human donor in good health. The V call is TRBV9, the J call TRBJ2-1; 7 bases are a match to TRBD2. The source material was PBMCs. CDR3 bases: TGTGCCAGCAGCGTACTGGGGGAGGGATACAATGAGCAGTTCTTC. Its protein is CASSVLGEGYNEQFF.